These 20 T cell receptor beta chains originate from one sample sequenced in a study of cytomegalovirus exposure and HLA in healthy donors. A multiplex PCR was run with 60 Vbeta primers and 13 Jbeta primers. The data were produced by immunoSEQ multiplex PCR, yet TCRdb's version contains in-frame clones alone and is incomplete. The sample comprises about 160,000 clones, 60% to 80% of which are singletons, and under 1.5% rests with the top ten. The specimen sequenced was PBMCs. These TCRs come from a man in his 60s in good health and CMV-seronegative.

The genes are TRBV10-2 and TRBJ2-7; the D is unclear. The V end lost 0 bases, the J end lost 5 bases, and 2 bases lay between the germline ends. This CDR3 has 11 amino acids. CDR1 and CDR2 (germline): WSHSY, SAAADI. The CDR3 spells CASSESNEQYF. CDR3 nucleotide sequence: TGCGCCAGCAGTGAGTCCAACGAGCAGTACTTC.

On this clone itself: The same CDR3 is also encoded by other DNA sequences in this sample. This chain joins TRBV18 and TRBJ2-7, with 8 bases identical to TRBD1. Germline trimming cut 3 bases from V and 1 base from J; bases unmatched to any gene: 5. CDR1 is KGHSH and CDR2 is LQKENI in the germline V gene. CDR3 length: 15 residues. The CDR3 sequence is CASSPGTGGSYEQYF. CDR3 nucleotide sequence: TGTGCCAGCTCACCGGGGACAGGTGGGTCCTACGAGCAGTACTTC.

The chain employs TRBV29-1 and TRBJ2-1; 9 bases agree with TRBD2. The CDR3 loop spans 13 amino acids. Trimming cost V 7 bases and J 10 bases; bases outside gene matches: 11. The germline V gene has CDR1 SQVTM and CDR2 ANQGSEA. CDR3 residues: CSARGTSSYEQFF. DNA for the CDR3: TGCAGCGCCCGGGGGACTAGCAGTTACGAGCAGTTCTTC.

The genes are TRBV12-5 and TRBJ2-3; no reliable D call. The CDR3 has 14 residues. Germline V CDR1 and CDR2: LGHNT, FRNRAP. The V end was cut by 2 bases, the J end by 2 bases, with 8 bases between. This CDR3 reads CASGLSPLTDTQYF. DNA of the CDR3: TGTGCTAGTGGTTTGTCCCCCCTCACAGATACGCAGTATTTT.

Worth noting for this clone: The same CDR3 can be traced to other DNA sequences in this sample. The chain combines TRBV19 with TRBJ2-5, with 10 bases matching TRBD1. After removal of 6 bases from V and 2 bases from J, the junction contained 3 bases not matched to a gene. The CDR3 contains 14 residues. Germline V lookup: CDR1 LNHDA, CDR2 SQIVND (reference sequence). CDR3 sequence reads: CASSQDRGQETQYF. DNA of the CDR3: TGTGCCAGTAGCCAGGACAGGGGGCAAGAGACCCAGTACTTC.

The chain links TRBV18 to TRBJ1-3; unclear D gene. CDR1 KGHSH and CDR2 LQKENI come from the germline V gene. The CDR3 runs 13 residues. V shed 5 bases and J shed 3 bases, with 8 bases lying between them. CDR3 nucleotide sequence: TGTGCCAGCTCAGGGAGCGATGGAAACACCATATATTTT. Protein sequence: CASSGSDGNTIYF.

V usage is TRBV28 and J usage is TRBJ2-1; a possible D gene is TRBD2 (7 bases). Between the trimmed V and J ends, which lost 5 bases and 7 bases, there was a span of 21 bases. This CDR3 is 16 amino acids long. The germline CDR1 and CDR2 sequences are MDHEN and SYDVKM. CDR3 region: CASSPRGASGVNEQFF. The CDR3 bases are TGTGCCAGCAGTCCCAGGGGTGCTAGCGGTGTAAATGAGCAGTTCTTC. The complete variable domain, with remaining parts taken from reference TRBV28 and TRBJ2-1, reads DVKVTQSSRYLVKRTGEKVFLECVQDMDHENMFWYRQDPGLGLRLIYFSYDVKMKEKGDIPEGYSVSREKKERFSLILESASTNQTSMYLCASSPRGASGVNEQFFGPGTRLTVL.

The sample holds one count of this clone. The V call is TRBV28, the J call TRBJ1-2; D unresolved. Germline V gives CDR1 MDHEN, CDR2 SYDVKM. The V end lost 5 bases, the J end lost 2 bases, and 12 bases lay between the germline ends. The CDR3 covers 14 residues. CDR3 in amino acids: CASSVPQFNYGYTF. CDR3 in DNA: TGTGCCAGCAGTGTCCCACAGTTCAACTATGGCTACACCTTC.

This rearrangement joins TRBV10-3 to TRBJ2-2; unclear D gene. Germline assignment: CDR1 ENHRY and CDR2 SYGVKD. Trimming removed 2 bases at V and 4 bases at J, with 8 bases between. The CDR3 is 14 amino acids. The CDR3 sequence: CAISEEQFTGELFF. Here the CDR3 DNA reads TGTGCCATCAGTGAGGAACAATTCACCGGGGAGCTGTTTTTT.

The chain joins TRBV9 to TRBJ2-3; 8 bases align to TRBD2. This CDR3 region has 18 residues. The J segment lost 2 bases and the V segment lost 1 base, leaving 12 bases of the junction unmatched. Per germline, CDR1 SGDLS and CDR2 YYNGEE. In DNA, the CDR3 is TGTGCCAGCAGCGTACTCCCGGGGGGGGCAACTTCCACAGATACGCAGTATTTT. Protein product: CASSVLPGGATSTDTQYF.

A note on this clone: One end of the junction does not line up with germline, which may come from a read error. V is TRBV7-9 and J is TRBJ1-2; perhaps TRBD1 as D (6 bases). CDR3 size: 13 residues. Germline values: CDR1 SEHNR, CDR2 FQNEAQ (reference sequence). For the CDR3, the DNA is TGTTCCAGCAGCTTCGGACAGAACTATGGCTACACCTTC. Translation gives CSSSFGQNYGYTF.

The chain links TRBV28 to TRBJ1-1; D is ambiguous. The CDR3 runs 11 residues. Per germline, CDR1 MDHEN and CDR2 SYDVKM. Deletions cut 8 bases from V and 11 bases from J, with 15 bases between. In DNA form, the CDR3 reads TGTGCCAGCGGAGGCAGCGGACGGGCTTTCTTT. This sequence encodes CASGGSGRAFF.

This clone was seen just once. This chain's CDR3 is CASTGLEKLFF. The CDR3 nucleotides read TGTGCCAGCACAGGTTTGGAAAAACTGTTTTTT. The rearrangement joins TRBV2 to TRBJ1-4; no reliable D call. Germline-derived CDR1 and CDR2 are SNHLY and FYNNEI. This CDR3 has 11 residues. Between the trimmed V and J ends, which lost 7 bases and 8 bases, there was a span of 8 bases. Full variable domain (outside the CDR3, taken from reference TRBV2 and TRBJ1-4): EPEVTQTPSHQVTQMGQEVILRCVPISNHLYFYWYRQILGQKVEFLVSFYNNEISEKSEIFDDQFSVERPDGSNFTLKIRSTKLEDSAMYFCASTGLEKLFFGSGTQLSVL.

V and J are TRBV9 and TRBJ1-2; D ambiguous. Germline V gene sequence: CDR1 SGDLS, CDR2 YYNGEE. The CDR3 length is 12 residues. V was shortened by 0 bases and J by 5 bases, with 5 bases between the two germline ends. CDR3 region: CASSVVGYGYTF. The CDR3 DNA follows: TGTGCCAGCAGCGTAGTCGGTTATGGCTACACCTTC.

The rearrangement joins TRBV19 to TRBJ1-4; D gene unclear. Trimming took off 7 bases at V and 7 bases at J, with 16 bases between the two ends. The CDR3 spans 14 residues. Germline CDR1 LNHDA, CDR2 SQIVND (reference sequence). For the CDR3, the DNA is TGTGCCAGTACCGACCCAGGCGCAGGTGAAAAACTGTTTTTT. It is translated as CASTDPGAGEKLFF.

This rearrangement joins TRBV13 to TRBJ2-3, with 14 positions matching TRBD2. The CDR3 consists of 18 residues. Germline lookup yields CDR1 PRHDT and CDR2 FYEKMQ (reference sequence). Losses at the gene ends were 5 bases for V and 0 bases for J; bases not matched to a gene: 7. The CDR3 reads CASSKTSGGGSSTDTQYF. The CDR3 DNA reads TGTGCCAGCAGCAAGACTAGCGGGGGGGGGTCTAGCACAGATACGCAGTATTTT.

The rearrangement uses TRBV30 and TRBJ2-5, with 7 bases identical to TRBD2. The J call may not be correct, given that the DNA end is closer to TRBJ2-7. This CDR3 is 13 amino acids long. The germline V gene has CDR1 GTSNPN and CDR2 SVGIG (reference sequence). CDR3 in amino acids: CAWRPPGRAEQYF. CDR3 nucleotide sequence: TGTGCCTGGAGGCCCCCGGGGAGGGCCGAGCAGTACTTC.

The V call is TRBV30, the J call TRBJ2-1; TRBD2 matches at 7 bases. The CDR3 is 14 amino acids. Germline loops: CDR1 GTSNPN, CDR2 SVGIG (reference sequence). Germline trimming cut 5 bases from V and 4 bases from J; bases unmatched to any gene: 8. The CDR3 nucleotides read TGTGCCTGGTGCATAACTAGCGAGTACAATGAGCAGTTCTTC. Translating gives CAWCITSEYNEQFF.

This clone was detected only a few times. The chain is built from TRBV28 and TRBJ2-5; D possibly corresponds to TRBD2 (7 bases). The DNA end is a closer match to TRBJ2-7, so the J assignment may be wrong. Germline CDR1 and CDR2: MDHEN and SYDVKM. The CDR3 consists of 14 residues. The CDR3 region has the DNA TGTGCCAGCAGTTCGCCCGGGGGGCCCTACGAGCAGTACTTC. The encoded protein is CASSSPGGPYEQYF.

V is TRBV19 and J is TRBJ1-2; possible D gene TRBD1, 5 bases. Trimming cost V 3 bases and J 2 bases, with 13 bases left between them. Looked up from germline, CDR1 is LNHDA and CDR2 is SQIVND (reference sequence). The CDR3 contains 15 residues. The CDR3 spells CASSIEGVQNYGYTF. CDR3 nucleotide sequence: TGTGCCAGTAGTATCGAAGGGGTACAAAACTATGGCTACACCTTC.